A single sample is the source of the 7 T cell receptor beta chains below, sequenced in a study of shared clonotypes between healthy human individuals. The assay was immunoSEQ multiplex PCR, and TCRdb's table has in-frame clones only and misses some. The sample records 950,000 to 1,100,000 clones, around 75% being singletons. The sequenced sample was memory CD4+ T cells sorted from blood. Subset noted: CD45RA-negative fraction. The receptors were gathered from a man younger than 30 in good health.

The chain combines TRBV19 with TRBJ1-2; unclear D gene. Germline assignment: CDR1 LNHDA and CDR2 SQIVND (reference sequence). CDR3 length: 12 amino acids. V lost 6 bases, J lost 7 bases, and 12 bases lay in between. DNA for the CDR3: TGTGCCAGTAGCCGTTCGTTAGGTGGCTACACCTTC. Translating gives CASSRSLGGYTF.

J is TRBJ2-1 and V is TRBV19; 10 nucleotides agree with TRBD2. This CDR3 is 15 amino acids long. The V and J ends lost 6 bases and 9 bases, in that order; junction bases with no gene match: 11. Per the germline V gene, CDR1 is LNHDA and CDR2 is SQIVND (reference sequence). This CDR3 is CASRKSGRAEGEQFF. The CDR3 nucleotides are TGTGCCAGTAGGAAAAGCGGGAGGGCCGAGGGTGAGCAGTTCTTC. The variable domain in full, completed from reference TRBV19 and TRBJ2-1, reads DGGITQSPKYLFRKEGQNVTLSCEQNLNHDAMYWYRQDPGQGLRLIYYSQIVNDFQKGDIAEGYSVSREKKESFPLTVTSAQKNPTAFYLCASRKSGRAEGEQFFGPGTRLTVL.

This clone was observed many times. The CDR3 bases are TGTGCCATCAGTGAGTCACCGAACTCGGGCACTGAAGCTTTCTTT. Its protein is CAISESPNSGTEAFF. This chain uses TRBV10-3 with TRBJ1-1; D gene unclear. Germline V lookup: CDR1 ENHRY, CDR2 SYGVKD. The CDR3 covers 15 residues. V shed 0 bases and J shed 4 bases, with 12 bases lying between them.

The gene calls are TRBV7-8 and TRBJ1-4; possible D gene TRBD1, 5 bases. Germline V gene data show CDR1 as SGHVS and CDR2 as FQNEAQ. V dropped 5 bases and J dropped 3 bases, with 10 bases sitting between them. This CDR3 region has 14 residues. CDR3 coding DNA: TGTGCCAGCAGCGAGAGGGACTCTAATGAAAAACTGTTTTTT. Residues: CASSERDSNEKLFF.

This sequence joins TRBV14 and TRBJ1-2; 7 bases line up with TRBD1. V shed 3 bases and J 5 bases; nucleotides not matched to a gene: 12. CDR1 and CDR2 (germline): SGHDN, FVKESK. This CDR3 spans 16 amino acids. The CDR3 protein is CASSQAGQELLYGYTF. CDR3 DNA: TGTGCCAGCAGCCAGGCTGGACAGGAATTACTTTATGGCTACACCTTC.

The chain combines TRBV30 with TRBJ2-2; tentatively, D is TRBD2 (6 bases). The germline V and J ends were trimmed by 5 bases and 2 bases, with 9 bases remaining between them. The CDR3 sequence is 13 residues long. Germline CDR1 reads GTSNPN; CDR2 reads SVGIG (reference sequence). DNA of the CDR3: TGTGCCTGGGGGGACTTTAACACCGGGGAGCTGTTTTTT. Encoded protein: CAWGDFNTGELFF.

A few counts support this clone. The chain uses TRBV6-4 and TRBJ1-1; D gene ambiguous. This CDR3 comprises 12 residues. Germline lookup yields CDR1 MRHNA and CDR2 SNTAGT. Trimming pared 8 bases from V and 0 bases from J, leaving 7 bases between. The CDR3 region is CASRYMNTEAFF. DNA of the CDR3: TGTGCCAGCCGGTACATGAACACTGAAGCTTTCTTT.